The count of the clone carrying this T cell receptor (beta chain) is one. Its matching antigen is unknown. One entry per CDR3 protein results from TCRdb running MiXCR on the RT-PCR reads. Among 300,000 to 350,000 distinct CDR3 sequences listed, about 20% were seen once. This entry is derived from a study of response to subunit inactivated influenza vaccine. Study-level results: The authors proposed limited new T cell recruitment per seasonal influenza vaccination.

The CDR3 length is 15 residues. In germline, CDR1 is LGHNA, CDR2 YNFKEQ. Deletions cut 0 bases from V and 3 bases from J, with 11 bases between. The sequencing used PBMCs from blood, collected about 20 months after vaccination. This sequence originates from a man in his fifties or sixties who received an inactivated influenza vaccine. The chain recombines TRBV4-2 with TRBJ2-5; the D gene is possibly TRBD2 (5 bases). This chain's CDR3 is CASSQDTRPKETQYF. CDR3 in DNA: TGTGCCAGCAGCCAAGATACTAGACCCAAAGAGACCCAGTACTTC.